Following are 31 T cell receptor beta chains from one sample sequenced in a study of cytomegalovirus exposure and HLA in healthy donors. Amplification used 60 Vbeta primers and 13 Jbeta primers. Clones were read by immunoSEQ multiplex PCR, and TCRdb kept only the in-frame ones, dropping some. There are some 220,000 clones in the sample; about 80% occur only once, and more than 0.5% lies in the top ten. Sequenced: PBMCs. Receptors were obtained from a woman between 40 and 55 years old in good health and CMV-seronegative.

V and J are TRBV2 and TRBJ1-1, with D possibly matching TRBD1 (5 bases). The CDR3 totals 14 residues. V was cut by 5 bases and J by 4 bases, with 14 bases left in between. Germline values: CDR1 SNHLY, CDR2 FYNNEI. For the CDR3, the DNA is TGTGCCAGCAGTCGGGAGCCCGGGGGCACTGAAGCTTTCTTT. Translation gives CASSREPGGTEAFF.

The CDR3, as DNA: TGTGCCAGCAGCTTTTTCGAGGACAGGGGCTACGAGCAGTACTTC. Its protein product is CASSFFEDRGYEQYF. The chain uses TRBV5-5 and TRBJ2-7; TRBD1 matches at 9 bases. The V and J ends lost 2 bases and 3 bases, in that order; junction bases with no gene match: 6. Germline V gene data show CDR1 as SGHKS and CDR2 as YYEKEE (reference sequence). There are 15 residues in the CDR3.

In its sample, this clone was seen once. The DNA for the CDR3 is TGTGCCAGCAGCACCGGGGGGGGGAACACTGAAGCTTTCTTT. It translates to CASSTGGGNTEAFF. This rearrangement joins TRBV7-3 to TRBJ1-1; D may be TRBD1 (5 bases). Germline CDR1 is SGHTA and CDR2 is FQGTGA. V lost 5 bases and J 1 base, leaving 11 bases between the germline ends. The CDR3 covers 14 residues. The variable domain in full, completed from reference TRBV7-3 and TRBJ1-1, reads GAGVSQTPSNKVTEKGKYVELRCDPISGHTALYWYRQSLGQGPEFLIYFQGTGAADDSGLPNDRFFAVRPEGSVSTLKIQRTERGDSAVYLCASSTGGGNTEAFFGQGTRLTVV.

The chain has TRBV5-4 and TRBJ1-4; TRBD1 might be the D (6 bases). This CDR3 spans 15 amino acids. Germline CDR1 SGHNT, CDR2 YYREEE (reference sequence). V lost 3 bases to trimming and J lost 8 bases, with 17 bases between them. CDR3 bases: TGTGCCAGCAGCTCCCCCGGTGGGGGCCAGGAAAAACTGTTTTTT. Translation: CASSSPGGGQEKLFF.

V usage is TRBV7-3 and J usage is TRBJ1-2, with TRBD1 identical over 7 bases. This CDR3 spans 13 amino acids. The germline V gene has CDR1 SGHTA and CDR2 FQGTGA. V lost 5 bases to trimming and J lost 5 bases; unmatched junction nucleotides: 5. As DNA, the CDR3 is TGTGCCAGCAGCCCGGGACAGTCTTATGGCTACACCTTC. Protein product: CASSPGQSYGYTF.

The rearrangement links TRBV28 to TRBJ1-2, with D perhaps TRBD1 (6 bases). CDR3 size: 13 residues. CDR1 is MDHEN and CDR2 is SYDVKM in the germline V gene. V lost 6 bases to trimming and J lost 2 bases, with 10 bases between them. CDR3 amino acids: CASSLRGNYGYTF. CDR3 DNA: TGTGCCAGCAGCCTAAGGGGGAACTATGGCTACACCTTC.

The genes are TRBV6-5 and TRBJ2-7; D is perhaps TRBD2 (6 bases). Germline-derived CDR1 and CDR2 are MNHEY and SVGAGI. V was shortened by 6 bases and J by 6 bases, with 9 bases between the two germline ends. The CDR3 is 11 amino acids. Written as DNA, the CDR3 is TGTGCCAGCAGCTCCGGGGGCGAGCAGTACTTC. Residues: CASSSGGEQYF.

V usage is TRBV5-6 and J usage is TRBJ2-1; TRBD2 might be the D (6 bases). Germline V gives CDR1 SGHDT, CDR2 YYEEEE. Trimming shortened V by 0 bases and J by 8 bases, and 24 bases separated the two germline ends. The CDR3 length is 18 residues. CDR3 DNA sequence: TGTGCCAGCAGCTTGGCCCGGACGCGGGGCAAGGTCCCCCATGAGCAGTTCTTC. Amino acid sequence: CASSLARTRGKVPHEQFF.

The gene calls are TRBV18 and TRBJ2-5; D remains ambiguous. This CDR3 has 16 residues. V lost 6 bases, J lost 2 bases, and 19 bases lay in between. Germline V gene sequence: CDR1 KGHSH, CDR2 LQKENI. As DNA, the CDR3 is TGTGCCAGCTCCCCTCCGGGTCCTTCCCAGCAAGAGACCCAGTACTTC. This translates into CASSPPGPSQQETQYF. The variable domain in full, completed from reference TRBV18 and TRBJ2-5, reads NAGVMQNPRHLVRRRGQEARLRCSPMKGHSHVYWYRQLPEEGLKFMVYLQKENIIDESGMPKERFSAEFPKEGPSILRIQQVVRGDSAAYFCASSPPGPSQQETQYFGPGTRLLVL.

The genes are TRBV2 and TRBJ1-5; D is undetermined. The germline CDR1 and CDR2 sequences are SNHLY and FYNNEI. This CDR3 has 12 residues. V was cut by 11 bases and J by 4 bases, with 12 bases left in between. This CDR3 is CAGSRRNQPQHF. In DNA, the CDR3 is TGTGCCGGCTCTCGGCGGAATCAGCCCCAGCATTTT.

V usage is TRBV19 and J usage is TRBJ1-2; a possible D gene is TRBD1 (6 bases). Trimming pared 3 bases from V and 0 bases from J, leaving 14 bases between. The length of the CDR3 is 16 residues. Germline V CDR1 and CDR2: LNHDA, SQIVND (reference sequence). The DNA of the CDR3 is TGTGCCAGTAGTATGCATGCTGGACAGTCTAACTATGGCTACACCTTC. Residues: CASSMHAGQSNYGYTF.

The rearrangement uses TRBV27 and TRBJ2-1; the match to TRBD2 covers 10 bases. CDR1 is MNHEY, CDR2 SMNVEV, per germline (reference sequence). J lost 13 bases, V lost 0 bases, and 9 bases had no gene match. This CDR3 has 15 residues. CDR3 in DNA: TGTGCCAGCAGTTTATCGCAGCGGGGGGGCCTTGGTCAGTTCTTC. The encoded protein is CASSLSQRGGLGQFF.

The gene calls are TRBV7-9 and TRBJ1-1; D gene unclear. Trimming pared 0 bases from V and 0 bases from J, leaving 5 bases between. The CDR3 contains 14 residues. Germline V CDR1 and CDR2: SEHNR, FQNEAQ (reference sequence). The CDR3 loop is CASSLAIMNTEAFF. CDR3 in DNA: TGTGCCAGCAGCTTAGCTATTATGAACACTGAAGCTTTCTTT.

This clone was counted once. The J gene is TRBJ1-6, the V gene TRBV27, with 7 bases fitting TRBD1. The CDR3 is made up of 14 amino acids. The germline CDR1 and CDR2 sequences are MNHEY and SMNVEV (reference sequence). V lost 3 bases and J lost 9; bases outside the gene matches: 5. In DNA form, the CDR3 reads TGTGCCAGCAGTTTTAGGGGGCTCGGTTCACCCCTCCACTTT. The encoded protein is CASSFRGLGSPLHF.

This chain connects TRBV7-6 to TRBJ1-2; D is perhaps TRBD1 (5 bases). V was cut by 1 base and J by 4 bases, with 7 bases left in between. The CDR3 runs to 13 residues. CDR1 is SGHVS and CDR2 is FNYEAQ in the germline V gene. The CDR3 spells CASSLDQGYGYTF. The CDR3 DNA sequence: TGTGCCAGCAGCTTAGATCAGGGCTATGGCTACACCTTC.

The V call is TRBV5-4, the J call TRBJ1-2; 7 bases are a match to TRBD1. This CDR3 has 15 amino acids. The V gene's germline CDR1 is SGHNT and CDR2 YYREEE (reference sequence). The J segment lost 0 bases and the V segment lost 2 bases, leaving 4 bases of the junction unmatched. The CDR3 here is CASSLDRASNYGYTF. CDR3 nucleotide sequence: TGTGCCAGCAGCTTAGACAGGGCCTCTAACTATGGCTACACCTTC.

This chain links TRBV29-1 with TRBJ2-1; TRBD2 is a possible D gene (6 bases). This CDR3 has 12 amino acids. The ends were cut back, 4 bases at V and 8 bases at J, with 12 bases in the middle. Germline V gene sequence: CDR1 SQVTM, CDR2 ANQGSEA. The DNA for the CDR3 is TGCAGCGTTGCGGAGGGAAGCGATGAGCAGTTCTTC. As protein: CSVAEGSDEQFF.

The chain couples TRBV9 to TRBJ2-7; tentatively, D is TRBD1 (5 bases). Germline V gene data show CDR1 as SGDLS and CDR2 as YYNGEE. The ends were cut back, 2 bases at V and 8 bases at J, with 17 bases in the middle. The CDR3 totals 14 residues. The CDR3 DNA reads TGTGCCAGCAGCGTCAACCAGGGCGATTTAAAGCAGTACTTC. Amino acid sequence: CASSVNQGDLKQYF.

The gene calls are TRBV30 and TRBJ2-1, with 9 nucleotides matching TRBD2. V lost 0 bases, J lost 3 bases, and 6 bases stayed unmatched. The germline V gene encodes CDR1 GTSNPN and CDR2 SVGIG (reference sequence). The CDR3 is 16 residues long. CDR3 in DNA: TGTGCCTGGAGTGTTCTAGCGGGAAACTTCTACAATGAGCAGTTCTTC. Protein: CAWSVLAGNFYNEQFF.

The table lists this clone with a few counts. The J gene is TRBJ1-6, the V gene TRBV30; D might be TRBD1 (5 bases). From germline, CDR1 is GTSNPN and CDR2 SVGIG (reference sequence). V was shortened by 5 bases and J by 12 bases, with 23 bases between the two germline ends. The CDR3 has 15 residues. CDR3: CAWGWANSGGRPLHF. Written as DNA, the CDR3 is TGTGCCTGGGGTTGGGCAAATAGCGGGGGACGACCCCTCCACTTT.

The chain couples TRBV6-5 to TRBJ2-1; D perhaps matches TRBD2 (5 bases). The CDR3 runs 11 residues. Trimming shortened V by 5 bases and J by 12 bases, and 11 bases separated the two germline ends. CDR1 and CDR2 (germline): MNHEY, SVGAGI. This CDR3 is CASSGMGAQFF. CDR3 DNA: TGTGCCAGCAGTGGAATGGGAGCGCAGTTCTTC.

As DNA, the CDR3 is TGTGCCAGCAGCGTAGGAGGGAATACTAATGAAAAACTGTTTTTT. This sequence encodes CASSVGGNTNEKLFF. The rearrangement uses TRBV9 and TRBJ1-4, with D uncertain. Germline V gene data show CDR1 as SGDLS and CDR2 as YYNGEE. V lost 0 bases to trimming and J lost 2 bases, with 8 bases between them. The CDR3 length is 15 residues.

The chain is built from TRBV28 and TRBJ1-5, with 9 positions matching TRBD1. V was pared by 5 bases and J by 0 bases, with 5 bases of the junction left unmatched. CDR3 length: 16 residues. The germline V gene encodes CDR1 MDHEN and CDR2 SYDVKM. This CDR3 reads CASSTQDRGSNQPQHF. Here the CDR3 DNA reads TGTGCCAGCAGTACCCAGGACAGGGGTAGCAATCAGCCCCAGCATTTT.

The rearrangement joins TRBV7-2 to TRBJ2-7; 8 bases align to TRBD2. Germline CDR1 SGHTA, CDR2 FQGNSA. After removal of 5 bases from V and 0 bases from J, the junction contained 9 bases not matched to a gene. This CDR3 region has 16 residues. As DNA, the CDR3 is TGTGCCAGCAGCCCCCGTGGTAGCGGGACCTCCTACGAGCAGTACTTC. Its protein is CASSPRGSGTSYEQYF.

The sample holds one count of this clone. The V call is TRBV18, the J call TRBJ1-1, with 8 nucleotides matching TRBD1. Germline trimming cut 6 bases from V and 1 base from J; bases unmatched to any gene: 10. The CDR3 length is 16 residues. Germline V gives CDR1 KGHSH, CDR2 LQKENI. The CDR3 DNA reads TGTGCCAGCTCCCCGACAGTGGGACAGGAGAACACTGAAGCTTTCTTT. The encoded protein is CASSPTVGQENTEAFF.

The chain couples TRBV19 to TRBJ1-1; weak D call: TRBD1 (5 bases). Germline CDR1 reads LNHDA; CDR2 reads SQIVND (reference sequence). The CDR3 spans 13 residues. Trimming took 5 bases from V and 10 from J, leaving 17 bases between them. As DNA, the CDR3 is TGTGCCAGTAGTCAAGATGGGGCGTACTCAGCTTTCTTT. It translates to CASSQDGAYSAFF.

V gene TRBV29-1 combines with J gene TRBJ1-4; 9 bases line up with TRBD1. CDR1 is SQVTM and CDR2 is ANQGSEA in the germline V gene. The CDR3 length is 14 residues. J gave up 2 bases and V 7 bases, and 5 bases lay outside the gene matches. The CDR3 protein is CSATGTGTNEKLFF. The CDR3 nucleotides are TGCAGCGCCACCGGGACAGGGACTAATGAAAAACTGTTTTTT. Full variable domain (rest looked up from reference TRBV29-1 and TRBJ1-4): SAVISQKPSRDICQRGTSLTIQCQVDSQVTMMFWYRQQPGQSLTLIATANQGSEATYESGFVIDKFPISRPNLTFSTLTVSNMSPEDSSIYLCSATGTGTNEKLFFGSGTQLSVL.

In nucleotides, the CDR3 is TGTGCCAGCACGGTAGCGGGGGGCGGAAATGAGCAGTTCTTC. Translating gives CASTVAGGGNEQFF. The V and J genes are TRBV6-6 and TRBJ2-1, with 10 bases that match TRBD2. CDR1 and CDR2 from the germline V gene are MNHNY and SVGAGI (reference sequence). This CDR3 is 14 amino acids long. V lost 7 bases and J lost 7; bases outside the gene matches: 7.

The V gene is TRBV6-1, the J gene TRBJ2-1; 10 positions match TRBD1. Germline trimming cut 3 bases from V and 10 bases from J; bases unmatched to any gene: 9. The CDR3 consists of 15 residues. Germline CDR1 and CDR2: MNHNS and SASEGT. CDR3 DNA sequence: TGTGCCAGCAGTGAGCCGGGACAGGGGTCCTTAGAGCAGTTCTTC. Amino acid sequence: CASSEPGQGSLEQFF.

Concerning this clone itself: Sequence at one end of the junction differs from germline and may be a read error. The V call is TRBV10-3, the J call TRBJ2-5; 8 positions match TRBD2. The CDR3 covers 14 residues. Germline values: CDR1 ENHRY, CDR2 SYGVKD. CDR3 residues: CAISESGGQETQYF. The CDR3 DNA is TGTGCCATAAGTGAGAGCGGGGGACAAGAGACCCAGTACTTC.

The rearrangement joins TRBV19 to TRBJ2-2; the D gene is possibly TRBD1 (6 bases). V was cut by 4 bases and J by 0 bases, with 6 bases left in between. The CDR3 runs 14 residues. The V gene's germline CDR1 is LNHDA and CDR2 SQIVND (reference sequence). CDR3 bases: TGTGCCAGTAGTAGGGACACGAACACCGGGGAGCTGTTTTTT. Protein product: CASSRDTNTGELFF.